The rows below give T cell receptor beta chains drawn from one sample of a study of cytomegalovirus exposure and HLA in healthy donors. Produced via immunoSEQ multiplex PCR; TCRdb's table is partial and in-frame only. Of fewer than 200,000 clones in the sample, 80% were seen once. The sequenced sample was PBMCs. The source is a man aged 25 to 45 in good health and CMV-seronegative. Each CDR3 is given with its conserved first and last residue. Fields, in order: V gene, J gene, clone size, D gene, CDR3 DNA, CDR3 protein. D genes are given only for firm matches. Where a row states a size, it is once, few, many or the class of an expanded clone; other rows omit it.

v_call: TRBV9; j_call: TRBJ1-5; clone_size: -; d_call: TRBD1; cdr3_nt: TGTGCCAGCAGCGTAGGAGGGGGCAACAATCAGCCCCAGCATTTT; cdr3_aa: CASSVGGGNNQPQHF
v_call: TRBV4-1; j_call: TRBJ1-5; clone_size: -; d_call: TRBD1; cdr3_nt: TGCGCCAGCAGCCCGGGACAGGGGCGACAGCCCCAGCATTTT; cdr3_aa: CASSPGQGRQPQHF
v_call: TRBV7-9; j_call: TRBJ2-7; clone_size: -; d_call: TRBD2; cdr3_nt: TGTGCCAGCAGCTTAGGACTAGCCTCCTACGAGCAGTACTTC; cdr3_aa: CASSLGLASYEQYF
v_call: TRBV18; j_call: TRBJ1-5; clone_size: once; d_call: TRBD1; cdr3_nt: TGTGCCAGCTCACCGGGACAGGGAATTGGCAATCAGCCCCAGCATTTT; cdr3_aa: CASSPGQGIGNQPQHF
v_call: TRBV13; j_call: TRBJ2-7; clone_size: -; d_call: TRBD1; cdr3_nt: TGTGCCAGCAGCTTAAGCTTTAGGGGGCAGGGCGAGCAGTACTTC; cdr3_aa: CASSLSFRGQGEQYF
v_call: TRBV19; j_call: TRBJ1-1; clone_size: -; d_call: -; cdr3_nt: TGTGCCAGTAGTATAGGCAGGGGGAACACTGAAGCTTTCTTT; cdr3_aa: CASSIGRGNTEAFF
v_call: TRBV9; j_call: TRBJ1-4; clone_size: -; d_call: -; cdr3_nt: TGTGCCAGCAGCGTAGGGACCGCCGGAGGGGATGAAAAACTGTTTTTT; cdr3_aa: CASSVGTAGGDEKLFF
v_call: TRBV30; j_call: TRBJ1-1; clone_size: -; d_call: -; cdr3_nt: TGTGCCTGGAATCCAGGCTCTATGAACACTGAAGCTTTCTTT; cdr3_aa: CAWNPGSMNTEAFF
v_call: TRBV15; j_call: TRBJ2-3; clone_size: -; d_call: TRBD1; cdr3_nt: TGTGCCACCAGCAGGGCAGGGGGCGAGGATACGCAGTATTTT; cdr3_aa: CATSRAGGEDTQYF
v_call: TRBV19; j_call: TRBJ1-5; clone_size: -; d_call: -; cdr3_nt: TGTGCCAGTAGTGAGGACAGCGAATTCAATCAGCCCCAGCATTTT; cdr3_aa: CASSEDSEFNQPQHF
v_call: TRBV28; j_call: TRBJ2-5; clone_size: -; d_call: TRBD1; cdr3_nt: TGTGCCAGCAGTTTAACAGGGGCCTTTAGGGAGACCCAGTACTTC; cdr3_aa: CASSLTGAFRETQYF
v_call: TRBV7-6; j_call: TRBJ1-2; clone_size: -; d_call: TRBD1; cdr3_nt: TGTGCCAGCAGCCCGGGACAGGTCCCCCTTGAGTCCGGCTACACCTTC; cdr3_aa: CASSPGQVPLESGYTF
v_call: TRBV25-1; j_call: TRBJ1-1; clone_size: -; d_call: -; cdr3_nt: TGTGCCAGCAGTGCTGTGACAGTCTATCCGAACACTGAAGCTTTCTTT; cdr3_aa: CASSAVTVYPNTEAFF
v_call: TRBV19; j_call: TRBJ2-2; clone_size: -; d_call: TRBD1; cdr3_nt: TGTGCCAGTAGTATTCACGGGACAGGGGTAATCCGGGAGCTGTTTTTT; cdr3_aa: CASSIHGTGVIRELFF
v_call: TRBV5-4; j_call: TRBJ2-2; clone_size: few; d_call: TRBD1; cdr3_nt: TGTGCCAGCAGCCCAGGACAGGGGCGGAACACCGGGGAGCTGTTTTTT; cdr3_aa: CASSPGQGRNTGELFF
v_call: TRBV28; j_call: TRBJ2-1; clone_size: -; d_call: TRBD2; cdr3_nt: TGTGCCAGCAGTCTTGGACTAGCGGGGAATGAGCAGTTCTTC; cdr3_aa: CASSLGLAGNEQFF
v_call: TRBV6-1; j_call: TRBJ1-3; clone_size: -; d_call: TRBD1; cdr3_nt: TGTGCCAGCAGTGAATGGGACAGGGTTGGAAACACCATATATTTT; cdr3_aa: CASSEWDRVGNTIYF
v_call: TRBV6-1; j_call: TRBJ1-1; clone_size: -; d_call: TRBD1; cdr3_nt: TGTGCCAGCAGTGCGATCGGACAGGGGGGATTTGAAGCTTTCTTT; cdr3_aa: CASSAIGQGGFEAFF
v_call: TRBV29-1; j_call: TRBJ2-6; clone_size: -; d_call: -; cdr3_nt: TGCAGCGTTGAAACGTTTGGGCCCATCTCTGGGGCCAACGTCCTGACTTTC; cdr3_aa: CSVETFGPISGANVLTF
v_call: TRBV5-6; j_call: TRBJ2-7; clone_size: -; d_call: TRBD1; cdr3_nt: TGTGCCAGCAGCTACAGGACAGGATCCGAGCAGTACTTC; cdr3_aa: CASSYRTGSEQYF
v_call: TRBV6-1; j_call: TRBJ2-1; clone_size: -; d_call: TRBD2; cdr3_nt: TGTGCCAGCAGTGAAGCAGCCGGCCAGGGACTATACAATGAGCAGTTCTTC; cdr3_aa: CASSEAAGQGLYNEQFF
v_call: TRBV7-2; j_call: TRBJ2-7; clone_size: -; d_call: TRBD1; cdr3_nt: TGTGCCAGCAGCTTGGTTAACAGGGGTTACGAGCAGTACTTC; cdr3_aa: CASSLVNRGYEQYF
v_call: TRBV7-6; j_call: TRBJ2-7; clone_size: -; d_call: TRBD2; cdr3_nt: TGTGCCAGCAGCCCCTTCCGGGAGGGGGTCCCCTACGAGCAGTACTTC; cdr3_aa: CASSPFREGVPYEQYF
v_call: TRBV7-9; j_call: TRBJ2-1; clone_size: -; d_call: TRBD2; cdr3_nt: TGTGCCAGCAGCAGCGGACTAGCGGGGGTAAATGAGCAGTTCTTC; cdr3_aa: CASSSGLAGVNEQFF
v_call: TRBV5-6; j_call: TRBJ1-2; clone_size: -; d_call: -; cdr3_nt: TGTGCCAGCAGCTCCCTACTAGATTCGATGTCGTATGGCTACACCTTC; cdr3_aa: CASSSLLDSMSYGYTF
v_call: TRBV7-9; j_call: TRBJ2-4; clone_size: -; d_call: -; cdr3_nt: TGTGCCAGCAGCCCCCCCGTGGCCCTTGAGGACAAAAACATTCAGTACTTC; cdr3_aa: CASSPPVALEDKNIQYF
v_call: TRBV27; j_call: TRBJ2-1; clone_size: -; d_call: TRBD1; cdr3_nt: TGTGCCAGCAGTTCCCTGGCAGGGGGTGAGCAGTTCTTC; cdr3_aa: CASSSLAGGEQFF
v_call: TRBV29-1; j_call: TRBJ2-4; clone_size: -; d_call: TRBD1; cdr3_nt: TGCAGCGGGGGACAGGGCAGAGACATTCAGTACTTC; cdr3_aa: CSGGQGRDIQYF
v_call: TRBV2; j_call: TRBJ2-3; clone_size: -; d_call: -; cdr3_nt: TGTGCCAGCAGTGACCTAGCCCCAGATACGCAGTATTTT; cdr3_aa: CASSDLAPDTQYF
v_call: TRBV6-5; j_call: TRBJ2-7; clone_size: -; d_call: -; cdr3_nt: TGTGCCAGCAGTTACGAGGCATCCCATTCCTACGAGCAGTACTTC; cdr3_aa: CASSYEASHSYEQYF
v_call: TRBV7-6; j_call: TRBJ2-2; clone_size: -; d_call: TRBD2; cdr3_nt: TGTGCCAGCAGCTCATCTAGCGGGGGGACCCGGGGCTGGGAGCTGTTTTTT; cdr3_aa: CASSSSSGGTRGWELFF